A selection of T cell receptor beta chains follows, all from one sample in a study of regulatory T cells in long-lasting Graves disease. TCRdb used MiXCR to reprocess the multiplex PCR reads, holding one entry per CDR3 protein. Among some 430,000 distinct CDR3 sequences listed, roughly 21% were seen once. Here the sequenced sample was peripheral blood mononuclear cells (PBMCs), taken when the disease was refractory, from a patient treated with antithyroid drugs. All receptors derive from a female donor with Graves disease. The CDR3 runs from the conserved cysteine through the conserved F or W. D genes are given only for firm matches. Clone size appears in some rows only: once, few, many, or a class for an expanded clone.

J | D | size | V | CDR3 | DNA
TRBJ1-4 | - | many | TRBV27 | CASSLGGFREKLFF | TGTGCCAGCAGTTTAGGAGGGTTTCGAGAAAAACTGTTTTTT
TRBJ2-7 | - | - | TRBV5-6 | CASSLEWGGPYEQYF | TGTGCCAGCAGCTTGGAATGGGGGGGGCCCTACGAGCAGTACTTC
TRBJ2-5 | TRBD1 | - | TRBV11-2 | CASSETQGGAQYF | TGTGCCAGTAGTGAGACACAGGGGGGAGCCCAGTACTTC
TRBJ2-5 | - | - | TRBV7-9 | CASSPLQGRVQETQYF | TGTGCCAGCTCACCTCTCCAGGGGCGGGTGCAAGAGACCCAGTACTTC
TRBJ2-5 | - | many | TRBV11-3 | CASSPAGNLGGTQYF | TGTGCCAGCAGCCCAGCCGGTAACCTGGGGGGCACCCAGTACTTC
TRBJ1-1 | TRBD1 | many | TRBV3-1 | CASSPRTGAAFF | TGTGCCAGCAGCCCGCGGACAGGGGCGGCTTTCTTT
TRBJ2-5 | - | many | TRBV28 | CASSLNRGGQETQYF | TGTGCCAGCAGTTTAAATCGGGGTGGTCAAGAGACCCAGTACTTC
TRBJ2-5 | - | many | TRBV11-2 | CASSLNGETQYF | TGTGCCAGCAGTTTAAATGGGGAGACCCAGTACTTC
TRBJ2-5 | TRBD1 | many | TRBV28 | CASGGQGEETQYF | TGTGCCAGCGGTGGACAGGGGGAAGAGACCCAGTACTTC
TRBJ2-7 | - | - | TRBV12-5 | CASGLVLGANSYEQYF | TGTGCTAGTGGTTTGGTACTAGGCGCGAACTCCTACGAGCAGTACTTC
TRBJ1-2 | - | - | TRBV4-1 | CASSPGPAGLYGYTF | TGCGCCAGCAGCCCCGGGCCCGCCGGACTCTATGGCTACACCTTC
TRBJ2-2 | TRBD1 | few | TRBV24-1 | CATSDSDRGSAGELFF | TGTGCCACCAGTGATTCTGACAGGGGGAGCGCCGGGGAGCTGTTTTTT
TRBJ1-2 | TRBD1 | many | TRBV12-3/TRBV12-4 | CASSTGTGYGYTF | TGTGCCAGCAGCACCGGGACAGGCTATGGCTACACCTTC
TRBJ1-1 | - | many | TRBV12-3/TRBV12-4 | CASRLEVRAEAFF | TGTGCCAGCAGACTGGAAGTAAGGGCTGAAGCTTTCTTT
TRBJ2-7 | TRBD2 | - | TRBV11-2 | CASSPMGGDYEQYF | TGTGCCAGCAGCCCTATGGGGGGGGACTACGAGCAGTACTTC
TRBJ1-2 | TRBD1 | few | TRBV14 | CASSLDRGQDGYTF | TGTGCCAGCAGCTTGGACAGGGGGCAAGATGGCTACACCTTC
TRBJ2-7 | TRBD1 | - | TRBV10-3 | CAIKGQDYEQYF | TGTGCCATCAAGGGACAGGACTACGAGCAGTACTTC
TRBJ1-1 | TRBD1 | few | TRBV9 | CASSVDRDTEAFF | TGTGCCAGCAGCGTTGACAGGGACACTGAAGCTTTCTTT
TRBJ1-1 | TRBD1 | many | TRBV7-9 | CASSLWTGGTEAFF | TGTGCCAGCAGCTTGTGGACAGGGGGAACTGAAGCTTTCTTT
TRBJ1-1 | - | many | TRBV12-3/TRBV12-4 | CASNFQGNTEAFF | TGTGCCAGCAACTTCCAAGGTAACACTGAAGCTTTCTTT
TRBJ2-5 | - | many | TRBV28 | CASSLSHVPQYF | TGTGCCAGCAGCCTAAGCCACGTGCCCCAGTACTTC
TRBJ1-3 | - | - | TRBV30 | CAWSRGGDTIYF | TGTGCCTGGAGTCGGGGAGGTGACACCATATATTTT
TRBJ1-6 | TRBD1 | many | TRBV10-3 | CAIRDTGDNSPLHF | TGTGCCATCAGAGACACAGGGGATAATTCACCCCTCCACTTT
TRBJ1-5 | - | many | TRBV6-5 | CASSYSAGLSNQPQHF | TGTGCCAGCAGTTACAGCGCAGGGTTAAGCAATCAGCCCCAGCATTTT
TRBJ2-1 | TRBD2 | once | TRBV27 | CASSLAGVGRDEQFF | TGTGCCAGCAGTTTAGCGGGAGTGGGCCGGGATGAGCAGTTCTTC
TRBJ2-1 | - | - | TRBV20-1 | CSANSQQFF | TGCAGTGCTAATTCTCAGCAGTTCTTC
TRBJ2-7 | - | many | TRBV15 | CATSRDRGVGEQYF | TGTGCCACCAGCAGAGACCGCGGCGTTGGCGAGCAGTACTTC
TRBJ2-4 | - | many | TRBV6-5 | CASGSLAKNIQYF | TGTGCCAGCGGTTCGCTAGCCAAAAACATTCAGTACTTC
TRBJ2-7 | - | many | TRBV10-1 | CASSESRHYEQYF | TGCGCCAGCAGTGAGTCCAGGCACTACGAGCAGTACTTC
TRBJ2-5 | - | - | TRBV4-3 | CASSQGYRGGETQYF | TGCGCCAGCAGCCAAGGTTACAGGGGAGGGGAGACCCAGTACTTC
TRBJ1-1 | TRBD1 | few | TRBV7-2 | CASSPPGQGVPEAFF | TGTGCCAGCAGCCCCCCGGGACAGGGGGTTCCTGAAGCTTTCTTT
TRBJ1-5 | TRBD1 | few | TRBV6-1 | CASSDRDRGQPQHF | TGTGCCAGCAGTGACCGGGACAGGGGACAGCCCCAGCATTTT
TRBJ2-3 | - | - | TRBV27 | CASRSSTGSTDTQYF | TGTGCCAGCAGATCAAGTACAGGGAGCACAGATACGCAGTATTTT
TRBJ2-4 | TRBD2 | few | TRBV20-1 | CSATLAGVKNIQYF | TGCAGTGCTACCTTAGCGGGAGTTAAAAACATTCAGTACTTC
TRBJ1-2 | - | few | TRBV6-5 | CASSSRTDYGYTF | TGTGCCAGCAGTTCGAGGACAGACTATGGCTACACCTTC
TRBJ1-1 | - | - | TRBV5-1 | CASSLVSLVGENTEAFF | TGCGCCAGCAGCTTGGTTTCTTTGGTCGGAGAGAACACTGAAGCTTTCTTT
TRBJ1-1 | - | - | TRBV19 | CASSMGLGSEAFF | TGTGCCAGTAGTATGGGGCTAGGGTCTGAAGCTTTCTTT
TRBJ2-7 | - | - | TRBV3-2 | CASNPGLASSYEQYF | TGTGCCAGCAACCCGGGACTAGCAAGCTCCTACGAGCAGTACTTC
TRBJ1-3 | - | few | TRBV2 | CASSPQGIPSGNTIYF | TGTGCCAGCAGCCCCCAGGGAATACCCTCTGGAAACACCATATATTTT
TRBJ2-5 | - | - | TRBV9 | CASSSGSGHQETQYF | TGTGCCAGCAGCTCGGGGAGCGGCCACCAAGAGACCCAGTACTTC
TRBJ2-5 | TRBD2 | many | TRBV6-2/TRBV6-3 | CASSYGVGRVRETQYF | TGTGCCAGCAGTTACGGGGTGGGGAGGGTTCGAGAGACCCAGTACTTC
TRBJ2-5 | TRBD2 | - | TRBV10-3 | CAISWTSGRAEETQYF | TGTGCCATCAGTTGGACTAGCGGGAGGGCCGAAGAGACCCAGTACTTC
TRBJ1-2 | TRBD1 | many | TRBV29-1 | CSVVGQGGPLDGYTF | TGCAGCGTTGTGGGACAGGGAGGGCCCTTGGATGGCTACACCTTC
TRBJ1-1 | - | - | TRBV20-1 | CSASGPKGGTEAFF | TGCAGTGCTAGCGGCCCGAAAGGGGGCACTGAAGCTTTCTTT
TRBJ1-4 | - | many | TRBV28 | CASRPVYGFEKLFF | TGTGCCAGCAGGCCAGTCTATGGGTTTGAAAAACTGTTTTTT
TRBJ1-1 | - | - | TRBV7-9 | CASSSGWQGNTEAFF | TGTGCCAGCAGCTCTGGATGGCAGGGGAACACTGAAGCTTTCTTT
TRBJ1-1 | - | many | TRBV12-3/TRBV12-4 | CASSHTTGPATEAFF | TGTGCCAGCAGTCATACTACAGGACCCGCTACTGAAGCTTTCTTT
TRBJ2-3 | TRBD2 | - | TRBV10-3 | CAIGTSGAIDTQYF | TGTGCCATCGGCACTAGCGGGGCAATAGATACGCAGTATTTT
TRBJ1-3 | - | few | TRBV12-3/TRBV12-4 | CASSLISGTHSGNTIYF | TGTGCCAGCAGTTTAATTTCGGGGACACACTCTGGAAACACCATATATTTT
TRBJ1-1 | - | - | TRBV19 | CGTAGSEAFF | TGTGGGACCGCCGGGTCTGAAGCTTTCTTT
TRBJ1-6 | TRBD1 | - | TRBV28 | CASSSRTGIGASPLHF | TGTGCCAGCAGTTCCCGGACAGGGATAGGCGCTTCACCCCTCCACTTT
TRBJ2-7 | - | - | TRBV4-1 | CASSHMTGGSYEQYF | TGCGCCAGCAGCCATATGACGGGCGGCTCCTACGAGCAGTACTTC
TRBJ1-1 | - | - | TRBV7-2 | CASSLKTGNFVNTEAFF | TGTGCCAGCAGCCTAAAAACAGGGAATTTTGTGAACACTGAAGCTTTCTTT